What follows are 6 T cell receptor beta chains derived from one specimen sequenced in a study of T cells expressing NK-cell markers. From the 5' RACE reads, TCRdb lists one entry per CDR3 protein and no DNA. This sample's table has about 400,000 distinct CDR3 sequences. The specimen was blood T cells: a sorted CD56 or NKG2C T cell subset, CD4+ or CD8+ T cells, or bulk PBMC T cells (not recorded which). Receptor source: a woman between 50 and 59 years old in good health.

V usage is TRBV6-5 and J usage is TRBJ2-3; as DNA is missing, the TRBD2 call by TCRdb cannot be tested. The CDR3 is 15 amino acids. Germline CDR1 MNHEY, CDR2 SVGAGI. The CDR3 is CASTSASGSTDTQYF.

The gene calls are TRBV11-1 and TRBJ2-1; the TCRdb call, TRBD1, lacks DNA for checking. The germline V gene has CDR1 SGHAT and CDR2 FQDESV (reference sequence). This CDR3 is built from 20 residues. Here the CDR3 reads CASSHHRVPGGRSTYNEQFF.

The chain employs TRBV6-5 and TRBJ2-2. Germline CDR1 and CDR2: MNHEY and SVGAGI. This CDR3 region has 13 residues. The CDR3: CASSYAGSQELFF.

The chain has TRBV10-3 and TRBJ2-7; no DNA is available, so the TRBD1 call from TCRdb remains unchecked. CDR3 length: 15 residues. The germline V gene has CDR1 ENHRY and CDR2 SYGVKD. This CDR3 reads CAISGGTLSSYEQYF.

The genes are TRBV11-2 and TRBJ1-2; TCRdb reports TRBD1, a call that lacks DNA to check it against. CDR3 length: 12 residues. Germline values: CDR1 SGHAT, CDR2 FQNNGV. The CDR3 protein is CASSRQGGGYTF.

V is TRBV29-1 and J is TRBJ2-7; TCRdb reports TRBD1, a call that lacks DNA to check it against. CDR1 and CDR2 (germline): SQVTM, ANQGSEA. The CDR3 covers 11 residues. CDR3: CSADSDYEQYF.